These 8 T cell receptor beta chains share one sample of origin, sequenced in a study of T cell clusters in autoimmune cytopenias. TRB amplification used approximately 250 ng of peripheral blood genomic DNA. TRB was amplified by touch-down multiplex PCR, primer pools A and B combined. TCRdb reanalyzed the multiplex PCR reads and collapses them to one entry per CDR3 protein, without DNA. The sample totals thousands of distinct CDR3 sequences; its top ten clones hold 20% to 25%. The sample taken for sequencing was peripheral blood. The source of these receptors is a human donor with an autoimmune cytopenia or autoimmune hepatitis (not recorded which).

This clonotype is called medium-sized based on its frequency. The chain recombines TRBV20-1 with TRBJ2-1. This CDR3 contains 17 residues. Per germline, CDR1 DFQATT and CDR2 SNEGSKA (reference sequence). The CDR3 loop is CSARDERVGVGYNEQFF.

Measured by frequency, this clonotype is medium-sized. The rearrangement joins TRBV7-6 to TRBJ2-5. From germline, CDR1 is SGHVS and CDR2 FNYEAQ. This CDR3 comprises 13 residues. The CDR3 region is CASSLGRKETQYF.

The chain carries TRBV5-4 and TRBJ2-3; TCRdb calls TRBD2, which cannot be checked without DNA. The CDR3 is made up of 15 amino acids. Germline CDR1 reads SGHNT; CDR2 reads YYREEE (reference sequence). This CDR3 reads CASSLAIAGGHTQYF.

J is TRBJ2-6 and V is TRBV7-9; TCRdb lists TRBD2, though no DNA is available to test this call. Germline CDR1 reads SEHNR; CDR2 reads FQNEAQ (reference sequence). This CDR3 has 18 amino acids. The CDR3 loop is CASSPERFYRLGANVLTF. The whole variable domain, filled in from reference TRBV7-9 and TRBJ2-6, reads DTGVSQNPRHKITKRGQNVTFRCDPISEHNRLYWYRQTLGQGPEFLTYFQNEAQLEKSRLLSDRFSAERPKGSFSTLEIQRTEQGDSAMYLCASSPERFYRLGANVLTFGAGSRLTVL.

CDR3 loop: CASNPDRARQPQHF. The chain is built from TRBV10-2 and TRBJ1-5; TCRdb's assignment of TRBD1 cannot be checked, as there is no DNA. The length of the CDR3 is 14 residues. Germline loops: CDR1 WSHSY, CDR2 SAAADI.

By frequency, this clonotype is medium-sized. The chain's CDR3 is CSVGGTGDSPLHF. The V gene is TRBV29-1, the J gene TRBJ1-6; as DNA is missing, the TRBD1 call by TCRdb cannot be tested. The CDR3 spans 13 residues. From germline, CDR1 is SQVTM and CDR2 ANQGSEA.

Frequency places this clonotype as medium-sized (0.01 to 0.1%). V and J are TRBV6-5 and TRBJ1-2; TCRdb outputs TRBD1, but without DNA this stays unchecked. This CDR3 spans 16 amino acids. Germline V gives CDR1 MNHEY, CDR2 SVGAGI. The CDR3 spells CASSYRGGQGNYGYTF.

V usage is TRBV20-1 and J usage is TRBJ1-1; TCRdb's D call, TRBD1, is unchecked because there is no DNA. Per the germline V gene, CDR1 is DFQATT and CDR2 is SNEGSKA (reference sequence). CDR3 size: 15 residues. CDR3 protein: CSARRGQGDRDEAFF.